This T cell receptor (beta chain) stems from a study of cytomegalovirus exposure and HLA in healthy donors. Study-wide results and limits: The majority of TCR sequences were rare, yet some public TCRs appeared in many donors. Later analysis associated a missense DCLRE1C variant with TCR beta V- and J-gene trimming.

Of note for this clone: Its antigen is unknown.

The primer mix had 60 Vbeta and 13 Jbeta primers. TCRdb's table, derived via immunoSEQ multiplex PCR, lists solely in-frame clones and lacks some. Of about 180,000 clones in the sample, around 82% were seen once. Trimming removed 2 bases from V and 2 bases from J, with 15 bases in between. The CDR3 has 16 amino acids. CDR1 KGHSH and CDR2 LQKENI come from the germline V gene. The sequence was obtained from a woman in her 30s in good health and CMV-seropositive. V gene TRBV18 combines with J gene TRBJ2-5; weak D call: TRBD2 (6 bases). The sequenced material came from PBMCs. Here the CDR3 reads CASSPTASAGQETQYF. The DNA for the CDR3 is TGTGCCAGCTCACCAACGGCGTCGGCGGGGCAAGAGACCCAGTACTTC.